The 30 T cell receptor beta chains listed next were all sequenced from one sample in a study of blood T cell repertoires in COVID-19. The method was immunoSEQ multiplex PCR; TCRdb's version includes in-frame clones alone and lacks a portion of them. The data show 150,000 to 200,000 clones, with around 90% seen just once and less than 3.5% held by the top ten. Sequencing was done on a sample of peripheral blood. Every receptor here comes from a man in his forties with active or convalescent COVID-19.

The chain recombines TRBV18 with TRBJ1-1; D gene ambiguous. V was pared by 3 bases and J by 6 bases, with 8 bases between. CDR1 KGHSH and CDR2 LQKENI come from the germline V gene. CDR3 length: 12 residues. For the CDR3, the DNA is TGTGCCAGCTCACCCTCAACAGCTGAAGCTTTCTTT. Amino acids: CASSPSTAEAFF.

V gene TRBV4-3 combines with J gene TRBJ1-2; 12 bases agree with TRBD1. With V trimmed by 1 base and J by 8 bases, 8 bases remained unmatched. Per the germline V gene, CDR1 is LGHNA and CDR2 is YSLEER. This CDR3 is built from 16 residues. The CDR3 loop is CASSQGQGQGAQGYTF. CDR3 DNA sequence: TGCGCCAGCAGCCAAGGTCAGGGACAGGGGGCTCAAGGCTACACCTTC.

The rearrangement links TRBV29-1 to TRBJ1-1; D is unresolved. CDR3 length: 13 amino acids. Germline V CDR1 and CDR2: SQVTM, ANQGSEA. V lost 2 bases, J lost 1 base, and 8 bases lay in between. This CDR3 is CSVELARNTEAFF. The DNA of the CDR3 is TGCAGCGTTGAATTGGCCAGGAACACTGAAGCTTTCTTT.

V is TRBV5-6 and J is TRBJ1-1, with D unclear. Per germline, CDR1 SGHDT and CDR2 YYEEEE. V dropped 0 bases and J dropped 5 bases, with 11 bases sitting between them. The CDR3 is 14 residues long. This chain's CDR3 is CASSLGRSNTEAFF. CDR3 nucleotides: TGTGCCAGCAGCTTGGGCCGGTCTAATACTGAAGCTTTCTTT.

The V call is TRBV5-1, the J call TRBJ2-1; 7 nucleotides line up with TRBD1. V lost 6 bases to trimming and J lost 9 bases; unmatched junction nucleotides: 15. Germline V gene lookup returns CDR1 SGHRS and CDR2 YFSETQ. This CDR3 contains 15 residues. CDR3: CASMPYRGNEGEQFF. In DNA form, the CDR3 reads TGCGCCAGCATGCCTTACAGGGGAAATGAGGGTGAGCAGTTCTTC. The entire variable domain, with the rest obtained from reference TRBV5-1 and TRBJ2-1, is as follows: KAGVTQTPRYLIKTRGQQVTLSCSPISGHRSVSWYQQTPGQGLQFLFEYFSETQRNKGNFPGRFSGRQFSNSRSEMNVSTLELGDSALYLCASMPYRGNEGEQFFGPGTRLTVL.

The chain couples TRBV4-3 to TRBJ1-4, with 8 bases matching TRBD1. The trim removed 3 bases at V and 0 bases at J, leaving 9 bases unmatched. Germline V lookup: CDR1 LGHNA, CDR2 YSLEER. The CDR3 sequence is 18 residues long. The CDR3 is CASSQAGTGTSTNEKLFF. DNA of the CDR3: TGCGCCAGCAGCCAGGCCGGGACAGGCACTTCAACTAATGAAAAACTGTTTTTT.

The chain recombines TRBV5-1 with TRBJ1-4; 7 bases are shared with TRBD1. The CDR3 sequence is 14 residues long. V shed 3 bases, J shed 6 bases, and the junction held 5 bases outside the gene matches. Germline assignment: CDR1 SGHRS and CDR2 YFSETQ. The CDR3 here is CASSSGQEYEKLFF. The CDR3, as DNA: TGCGCCAGCAGCTCAGGACAGGAATATGAAAAACTGTTTTTT.

The chain carries TRBV5-6 and TRBJ2-3, with TRBD2 matching 14 bases. The germline V gene has CDR1 SGHDT and CDR2 YYEEEE. V dropped 4 bases and J dropped 2; count of bases not matched to a gene: 3. There are 16 residues in the CDR3. The CDR3 nucleotides read TGTGCCAGCAGCGGGACTAGCGGGAGATACACAGATACGCAGTATTTT. This gives the protein CASSGTSGRYTDTQYF.

This chain connects TRBV27 to TRBJ1-6; weak D call: TRBD1 (6 bases). Germline V gives CDR1 MNHEY, CDR2 SMNVEV (reference sequence). The V end was cut by 3 bases, the J end by 1 base, with 7 bases between. The CDR3 length is 15 residues. The CDR3 bases are TGTGCCAGCAGTTTGAGGGGGTCCTATAATTCACCCCTCCACTTT. This encodes CASSLRGSYNSPLHF.

This clone was recorded a few times. V is TRBV12-3 or TRBV12-4 and J is TRBJ2-3, with 8 bases identical to TRBD1. The CDR3 is 13 amino acids. V was clipped by 3 bases and J by 6 bases; unmatched bases: 2. The CDR3 coding sequence is TGTGCCAGCAGTTTGGGACAGGAGGATACGCAGTATTTT. Amino acids: CASSLGQEDTQYF.

The gene calls are TRBV7-8 and TRBJ2-7; possible D gene TRBD1, 6 bases. The CDR3 extends over 14 amino acids. V was shortened by 3 bases and J by 4 bases, with 13 bases between the two germline ends. Germline-derived CDR1 and CDR2 are SGHVS and FQNEAQ. In DNA form, the CDR3 reads TGTGCCAGCAGCTTGGGGGCAGGTCTATACGAGCAGTACTTC. This gives the protein CASSLGAGLYEQYF.

The chain couples TRBV28 to TRBJ2-7; D is ambiguous. Trimming stripped 2 bases from V and 2 bases from J, with 7 bases between. This CDR3 comprises 13 residues. Germline CDR1 is MDHEN and CDR2 is SYDVKM. CDR3 sequence (DNA): TGTGCCAGCAGTTTAGGGCAGACCTACGAGCAGTACTTC. Protein product: CASSLGQTYEQYF.

The rearrangement links TRBV9 to TRBJ1-1; perhaps TRBD1 as D (5 bases). The V gene lost 3 bases and the J gene lost 1 base, with 19 bases spanning the gap. Germline V gene sequence: CDR1 SGDLS, CDR2 YYNGEE. The length of the CDR3 is 17 residues. The CDR3 DNA reads as TGTGCCAGCAGCGGACGAGTCGACAGCCGGTGGAACACTGAAGCTTTCTTT. Residues: CASSGRVDSRWNTEAFF.

CDR3 protein: CASSTYGPEKLFF. As DNA, the CDR3 is TGTGCCAGCAGTACTTATGGTCCAGAAAAACTGTTTTTT. V is TRBV6-5 and J is TRBJ1-4; D ambiguous. V lost 5 bases and J lost 8, with 12 bases in between. The CDR3 has 13 residues. CDR1 MNHEY and CDR2 SVGAGI come from the germline V gene.

In DNA form, the CDR3 reads TGTGCCAGCTCACCAAGCCTTACGTCGGGAGGTAGCACTGAAGCTTTCTTT. Translating gives CASSPSLTSGGSTEAFF. The V call is TRBV18, the J call TRBJ1-1; D is uncertain. The ends were cut back, 2 bases at V and 4 bases at J, with 20 bases in the middle. Per the germline V gene, CDR1 is KGHSH and CDR2 is LQKENI. The CDR3 is 17 residues long.

The gene calls are TRBV29-1 and TRBJ1-1; D is undetermined. The germline gives CDR1 SQVTM, CDR2 ANQGSEA. V lost 7 bases and J lost 7, with 13 bases in between. This CDR3 is built from 11 residues. The chain's CDR3 is CSGSERSEAFF. The CDR3 nucleotides read TGCAGCGGCAGTGAACGCAGTGAAGCTTTCTTT.

For this clone: At the DNA level, this CDR3 is encoded by other sequences in the same sample as well. The chain couples TRBV24-1 to TRBJ2-3, with 7 bases fitting TRBD2. This CDR3 has 19 amino acids. CDR1 is KGHDR and CDR2 is SFDVKD in the germline V gene. V lost 3 bases and J lost 3; bases outside the gene matches: 17. This CDR3 is CATSDPADLARGNTDTQYF. The CDR3 bases are TGTGCCACCAGTGATCCCGCGGATTTGGCGCGGGGGAATACAGATACGCAGTATTTT.

The genes are TRBV18 and TRBJ2-5, with TRBD1 matching over 11 bases. The CDR3 contains 15 residues. The germline V gene encodes CDR1 KGHSH and CDR2 LQKENI. The V gene end was trimmed by 3 bases and the J gene end by 1 base; junction bases not matched to a gene: 1. The CDR3 spells CASSPGTGGQETQYF. The CDR3 bases are TGTGCCAGCTCACCCGGGACAGGGGGCCAAGAGACCCAGTACTTC. Using reference TRBV18 and TRBJ2-5 for the parts outside the CDR3, the full variable domain is NAGVMQNPRHLVRRRGQEARLRCSPMKGHSHVYWYRQLPEEGLKFMVYLQKENIIDESGMPKERFSAEFPKEGPSILRIQQVVRGDSAAYFCASSPGTGGQETQYFGPGTRLLVL.

The J gene is TRBJ1-6, the V gene TRBV19, with TRBD1 as a possible D gene (5 bases). The V end lost 6 bases, the J end lost 8 bases, and 8 bases lay between the germline ends. CDR1 is LNHDA and CDR2 is SQIVND in the germline V gene (reference sequence). CDR3 length: 12 amino acids. The CDR3, as DNA: TGTGCCAGTAGACGGGGGGATTCACCCCTCCACTTT. Amino acid sequence: CASRRGDSPLHF.

The chain recombines TRBV4-1 with TRBJ2-7; TRBD1 aligns across 11 bases. Germline-derived CDR1 and CDR2 are MGHRA and YSYEKL. V was clipped by 4 bases and J by 6 bases; unmatched bases: 2. The CDR3 totals 13 residues. CDR3 nucleotide sequence: TGCGCCAGCAGCCTAGGGACAGGGGGCGAGCAGTACTTC. It specifies CASSLGTGGEQYF.

This sequence joins TRBV28 and TRBJ1-3; no clear D. The CDR3 contains 15 residues. CDR1 and CDR2 from the germline V gene are MDHEN and SYDVKM. V was shortened by 3 bases and J by 4 bases, with 13 bases between the two germline ends. CDR3 residues: CASSFYSKAGNTIYF. The CDR3 DNA is TGTGCCAGCAGTTTTTACAGTAAGGCAGGAAACACCATATATTTT.

The chain joins TRBV5-5 to TRBJ2-3; 8 nucleotides match TRBD1. This CDR3 comprises 15 residues. V lost 2 bases and J lost 2; bases outside the gene matches: 4. Germline V lookup: CDR1 SGHKS, CDR2 YYEKEE (reference sequence). CDR3 nucleotides: TGTGCCAGCAGCTTCAGGGGGCAGTTCACAGATACGCAGTATTTT. As protein: CASSFRGQFTDTQYF.

This chain links TRBV4-1 with TRBJ1-2, with 8 positions matching TRBD1. Trimming cost V 6 bases and J 3 bases; bases outside gene matches: 3. Germline V gene sequence: CDR1 MGHRA, CDR2 YSYEKL. CDR3 length: 13 amino acids. The CDR3 sequence: CASRLTGDYGYTF. In DNA, the CDR3 is TGCGCCAGCAGACTGACAGGGGACTATGGCTACACCTTC.

The chain links TRBV30 to TRBJ1-2, with D tentatively TRBD1 (6 bases). This CDR3 region has 12 residues. With 8 bases removed from V and 7 bases from J, the gap between germline ends came to 17 bases. Germline V lookup: CDR1 GTSNPN, CDR2 SVGIG (reference sequence). The CDR3 bases are TGTGCCCCCAAAGGGGGGGCTCGTGGCTACACCTTC. Translated, it gives CAPKGGARGYTF.

Only one count was recorded for this clone. V is TRBV5-8 and J is TRBJ2-5; 9 nucleotides match TRBD2. The CDR3 extends over 15 amino acids. CDR1 SGHTS and CDR2 YDEGEE come from the germline V gene. J was trimmed by 4 bases and V by 0 bases; bases with no gene match: 4. CDR3 sequence reads: CASSLGTSVPETQYF. CDR3 coding DNA: TGTGCCAGCAGCTTGGGGACTAGCGTCCCAGAGACCCAGTACTTC.

The chain uses TRBV19 and TRBJ1-6; 11 positions agree with TRBD1. The CDR3 extends over 16 amino acids. With 4 bases clipped from V and 4 bases from J, the junction kept 3 bases outside the gene matches. Germline loops: CDR1 LNHDA, CDR2 SQIVND (reference sequence). CDR3 nucleotide sequence: TGTGCCAGTAGTAACCGGGACAGGGGGTATAATTCACCCCTCCACTTT. Its protein is CASSNRDRGYNSPLHF.

This clone has a count of ten or more. The chain uses TRBV7-9 and TRBJ2-1; possibly TRBD1 for D (5 bases). Trimming took off 4 bases at V and 5 bases at J, with 9 bases between the two ends. Germline assignment: CDR1 SEHNR and CDR2 FQNEAQ (reference sequence). This CDR3 is 13 amino acids long. The CDR3 DNA sequence: TGTGCCAGCAGCTCTGACAGAAACAATGAGCAGTTCTTC. Encoded protein: CASSSDRNNEQFF.

V gene TRBV19 combines with J gene TRBJ2-7, with D possibly matching TRBD2 (5 bases). The V end was cut by 6 bases, the J end by 5 bases, with 11 bases between. Germline assignment: CDR1 LNHDA and CDR2 SQIVND (reference sequence). The CDR3 length is 12 residues. The CDR3 protein is CASSQEAHEQYF. The CDR3 DNA is TGTGCCAGTAGCCAGGAGGCCCACGAGCAGTACTTC.

V usage is TRBV28 and J usage is TRBJ2-1; a weak D match, TRBD2 (5 bases). The CDR3 contains 15 residues. The V gene's germline CDR1 is MDHEN and CDR2 SYDVKM. V lost 6 bases and J 0 bases, leaving 12 bases between the germline ends. The CDR3 loop reads CASSSRADSYNEQFF. The DNA for the CDR3 is TGTGCCAGCAGCTCGCGGGCGGACTCCTACAATGAGCAGTTCTTC.

The chain combines TRBV28 with TRBJ1-2, with 7 bases fitting TRBD1. CDR1 is MDHEN and CDR2 is SYDVKM in the germline V gene. J gave up 5 bases and V 4 bases, and 4 bases lay outside the gene matches. The CDR3 is 13 amino acids. The CDR3 DNA reads as TGTGCCAGCAGTTCGAACAGGGGTTATGGCTACACCTTC. This encodes CASSSNRGYGYTF.